This T cell receptor (beta chain) was captured by sequencing in a study of blood T cell repertoires in COVID-19. Across the whole study: Whether acute or convalescent, the COVID-19 samples came from the United States, Italy and Spain. T cells, B-cell-depleted T cells, or PBMCs supplied cDNA or gDNA.

In the authors' workflow: Reference gene primer amplification gave estimated nucleated cell counts. Sequenced by immunoSEQ multiplex PCR; TCRdb stores in-frame clones only, minus some. The D gene and trimming were derived from the DNA, and the V and J assignments and clone size from that table. This sample has approximately 120,000 clones, with nearly 90% found just once. CDR1 and CDR2 (germline): LGHDT, YNNKEL (reference sequence). The CDR3 consists of 15 residues. With 2 bases removed from V and 7 bases from J, the gap between germline ends came to 12 bases. The source material was peripheral blood. This clonotype was obtained from a woman of 80 years or more with acute or convalescent COVID-19. The gene calls are TRBV3-1 (or the pseudogene TRBV3-2) and TRBJ1-6; maybe TRBD1 (6 bases). The CDR3 loop is CASSQLRQENSPLHF. The DNA of the CDR3 is TGTGCCAGCAGCCAACTCCGACAGGAGAATTCACCCCTCCACTTT.